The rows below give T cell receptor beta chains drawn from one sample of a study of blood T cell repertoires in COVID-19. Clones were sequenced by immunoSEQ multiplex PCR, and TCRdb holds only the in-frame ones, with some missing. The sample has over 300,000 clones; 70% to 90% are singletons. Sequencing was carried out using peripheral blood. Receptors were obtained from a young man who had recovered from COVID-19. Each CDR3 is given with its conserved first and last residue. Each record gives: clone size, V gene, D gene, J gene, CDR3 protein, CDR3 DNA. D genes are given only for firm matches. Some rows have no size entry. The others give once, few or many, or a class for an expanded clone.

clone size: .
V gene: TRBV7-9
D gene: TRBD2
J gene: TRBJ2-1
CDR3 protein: CASRIAGGWFNEQFF
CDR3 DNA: TGTGCCAGCAGAATAGCGGGGGGGTGGTTCAATGAGCAGTTCTTC

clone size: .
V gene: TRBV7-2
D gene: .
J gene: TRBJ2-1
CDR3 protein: CASSSGHLNEQFF
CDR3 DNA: TGTGCCAGCAGCTCGGGACACTTAAATGAGCAGTTCTTC

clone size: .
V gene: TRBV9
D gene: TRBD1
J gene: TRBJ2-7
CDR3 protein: CASSETGGSYEQYF
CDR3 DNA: TGTGCCAGCAGCGAGACAGGGGGCTCCTACGAGCAGTACTTC

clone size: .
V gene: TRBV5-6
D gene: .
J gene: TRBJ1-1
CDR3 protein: CASSNRQLNTEAFF
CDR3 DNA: TGTGCCAGCAGCAACCGACAGTTAAACACTGAAGCTTTCTTT

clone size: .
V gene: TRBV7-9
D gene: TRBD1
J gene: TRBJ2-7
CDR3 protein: CASGGQGLYEQYF
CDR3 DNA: TGTGCCAGCGGGGGACAGGGTTTATACGAGCAGTACTTC

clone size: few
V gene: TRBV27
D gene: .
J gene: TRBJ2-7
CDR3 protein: CASSSLSYEQYF
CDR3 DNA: TGTGCCAGCAGTTCCCTTTCCTACGAGCAGTACTTC

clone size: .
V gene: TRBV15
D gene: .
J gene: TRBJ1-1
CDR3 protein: CATSRGQVNTEAFF
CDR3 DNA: TGTGCCACCAGCAGAGGGCAGGTGAACACTGAAGCTTTCTTT

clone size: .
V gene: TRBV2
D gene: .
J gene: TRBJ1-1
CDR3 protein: CASSEALTPTEAFF
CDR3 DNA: TGTGCCAGCAGTGAAGCGTTGACACCGACTGAAGCTTTCTTT

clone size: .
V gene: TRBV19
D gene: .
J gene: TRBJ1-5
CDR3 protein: CASSTTGGQPQHF
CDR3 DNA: TGTGCCAGTAGTACAACAGGCGGACAGCCCCAGCATTTT

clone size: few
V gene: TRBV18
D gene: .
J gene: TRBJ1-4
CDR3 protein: CASSRGSNEKLFF
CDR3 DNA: TGTGCCAGCTCTAGGGGTTCTAATGAAAAACTGTTTTTT

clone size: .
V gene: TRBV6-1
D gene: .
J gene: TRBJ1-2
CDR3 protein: CASSEARGRANYGYTF
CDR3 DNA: TGTGCCAGCAGTGAAGCGCGGGGTCGTGCTAACTATGGCTACACCTTC

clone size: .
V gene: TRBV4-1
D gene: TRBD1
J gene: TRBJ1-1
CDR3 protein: CASSQEGTVNTEAFF
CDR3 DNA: TGCGCCAGCAGCCAAGAAGGGACAGTGAACACTGAAGCTTTCTTT

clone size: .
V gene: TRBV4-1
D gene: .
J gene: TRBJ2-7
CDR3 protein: CASSHPGRGYEQYF
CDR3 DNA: TGCGCCAGCAGCCACCCCGGCAGGGGTTACGAGCAGTACTTC

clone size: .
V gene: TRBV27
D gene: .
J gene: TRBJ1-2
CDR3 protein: CASSLDGGSYGYTF
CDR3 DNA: TGTGCCAGCAGTTTAGACGGGGGAAGCTATGGCTACACCTTC

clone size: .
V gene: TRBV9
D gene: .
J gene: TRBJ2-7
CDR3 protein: CASSEREAPYEQYF
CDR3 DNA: TGTGCCAGCAGCGAGAGGGAAGCCCCCTACGAGCAGTACTTC

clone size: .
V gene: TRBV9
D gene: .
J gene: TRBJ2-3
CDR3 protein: CASSVAVTDTQYF
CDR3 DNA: TGTGCCAGCAGCGTAGCGGTCACAGATACGCAGTATTTT

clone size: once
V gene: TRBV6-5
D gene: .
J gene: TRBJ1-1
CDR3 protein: CASSRSLNTEAFF
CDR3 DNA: TGTGCCAGCAGTCGGAGTTTGAACACTGAAGCTTTCTTT

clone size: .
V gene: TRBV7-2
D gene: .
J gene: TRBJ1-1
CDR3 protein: CASSFSWGGPAMNTEAFF
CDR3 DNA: TGTGCCAGCAGCTTTAGTTGGGGGGGGCCGGCGATGAACACTGAAGCTTTCTTT

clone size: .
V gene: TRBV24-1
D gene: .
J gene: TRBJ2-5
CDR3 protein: CATSDFAREETQYF
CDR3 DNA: TGTGCCACCAGTGATTTCGCCCGAGAAGAGACCCAGTACTTC

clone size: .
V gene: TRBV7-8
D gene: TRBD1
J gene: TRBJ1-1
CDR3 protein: CASSPDTGVFNTEAFF
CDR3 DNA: TGTGCCAGCAGCCCGGATACAGGGGTCTTTAACACTGAAGCTTTCTTT

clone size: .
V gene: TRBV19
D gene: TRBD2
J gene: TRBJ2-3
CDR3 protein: CASSIVTGGPNGDTQYF
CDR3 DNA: TGTGCCAGTAGTATCGTGACGGGAGGGCCAAACGGAGATACGCAGTATTTT

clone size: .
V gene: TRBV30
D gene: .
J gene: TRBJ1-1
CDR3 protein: CAWVFGEGTEAFF
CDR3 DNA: TGTGCCTGGGTTTTCGGGGAGGGTACTGAAGCTTTCTTT